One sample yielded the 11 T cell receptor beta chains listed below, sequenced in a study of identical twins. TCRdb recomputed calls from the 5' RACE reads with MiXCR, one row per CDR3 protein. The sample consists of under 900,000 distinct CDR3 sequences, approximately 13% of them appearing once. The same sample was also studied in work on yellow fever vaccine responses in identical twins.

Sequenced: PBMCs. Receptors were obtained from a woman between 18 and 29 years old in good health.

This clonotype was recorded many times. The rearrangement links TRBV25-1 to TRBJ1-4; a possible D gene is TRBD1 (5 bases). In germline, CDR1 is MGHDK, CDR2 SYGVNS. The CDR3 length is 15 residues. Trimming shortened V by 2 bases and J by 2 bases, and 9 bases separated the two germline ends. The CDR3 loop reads CASSEGRATNEKLFF. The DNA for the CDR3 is TGTGCCAGCAGTGAAGGCAGGGCTACTAATGAAAAACTGTTTTTT.

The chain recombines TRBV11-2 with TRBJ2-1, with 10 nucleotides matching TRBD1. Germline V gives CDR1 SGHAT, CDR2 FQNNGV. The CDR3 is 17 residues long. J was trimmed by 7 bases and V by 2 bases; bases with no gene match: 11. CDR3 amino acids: CASSLFPGTGVWNEQFF. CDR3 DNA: TGTGCCAGCAGCTTATTCCCGGGGACAGGGGTATGGAATGAGCAGTTCTTC.

The CDR3: CSATRSDRRGVGEQFF. The DNA of the CDR3 is TGCAGTGCAACACGCTCGGACAGGCGGGGGGTCGGTGAGCAGTTCTTC. The genes are TRBV20-1 and TRBJ2-1, with TRBD2 as a possible D gene (8 bases). The V gene's germline CDR1 is DFQATT and CDR2 SNEGSKA (reference sequence). The V gene lost 6 bases and the J gene lost 9 bases, with 27 bases spanning the gap. The CDR3 runs 16 residues.

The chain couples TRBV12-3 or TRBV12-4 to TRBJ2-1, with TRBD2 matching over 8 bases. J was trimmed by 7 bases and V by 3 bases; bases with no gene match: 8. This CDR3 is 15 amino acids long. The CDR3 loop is CASSFAGGVPNEQFF. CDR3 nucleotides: TGTGCCAGCAGTTTCGCCGGGGGGGTTCCGAATGAGCAGTTCTTC.

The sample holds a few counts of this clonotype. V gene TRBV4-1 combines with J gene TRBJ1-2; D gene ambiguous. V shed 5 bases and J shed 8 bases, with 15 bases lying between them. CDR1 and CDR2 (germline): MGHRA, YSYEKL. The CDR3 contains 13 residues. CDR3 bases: TGCGCCAGCAGCTACCCCGAGGATTCGGGCTACACCTTC. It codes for CASSYPEDSGYTF.

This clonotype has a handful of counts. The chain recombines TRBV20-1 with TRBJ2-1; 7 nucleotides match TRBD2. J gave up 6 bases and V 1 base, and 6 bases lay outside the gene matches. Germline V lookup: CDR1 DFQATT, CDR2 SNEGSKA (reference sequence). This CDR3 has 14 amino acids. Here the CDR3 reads CSARGITSANEQFF. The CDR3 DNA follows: TGCAGTGCTAGAGGGATAACTAGCGCCAATGAGCAGTTCTTC.

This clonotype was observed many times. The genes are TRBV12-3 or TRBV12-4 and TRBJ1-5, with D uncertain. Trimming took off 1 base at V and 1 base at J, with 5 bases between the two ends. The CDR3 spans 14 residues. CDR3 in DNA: TGTGCCAGCAGTTTAGAACAAAGCAATCAGCCCCAGCATTTT. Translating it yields CASSLEQSNQPQHF.

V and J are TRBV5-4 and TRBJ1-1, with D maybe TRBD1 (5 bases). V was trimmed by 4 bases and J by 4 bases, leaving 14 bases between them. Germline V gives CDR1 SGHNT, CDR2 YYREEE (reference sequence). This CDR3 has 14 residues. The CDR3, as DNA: TGTGCCAGCAGCCTACCCGACAGACCCACTGAAGCTTTCTTT. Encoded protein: CASSLPDRPTEAFF.

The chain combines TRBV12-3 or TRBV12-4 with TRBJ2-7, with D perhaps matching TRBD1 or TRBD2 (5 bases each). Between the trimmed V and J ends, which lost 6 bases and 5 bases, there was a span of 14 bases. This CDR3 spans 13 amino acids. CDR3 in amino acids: CASSPGLANEQYF. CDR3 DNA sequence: TGTGCCAGCAGCCCGGGGCTGGCTAACGAGCAGTACTTC.

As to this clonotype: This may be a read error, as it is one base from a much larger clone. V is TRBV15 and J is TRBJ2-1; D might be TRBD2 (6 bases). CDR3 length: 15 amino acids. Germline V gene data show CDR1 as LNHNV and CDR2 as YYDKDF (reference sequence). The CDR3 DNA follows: TGTGCCACCAGCAACCGGGACTCCCCCGGGGATGAGCAGCTCTTC. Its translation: CATSNRDSPGDEQLF.

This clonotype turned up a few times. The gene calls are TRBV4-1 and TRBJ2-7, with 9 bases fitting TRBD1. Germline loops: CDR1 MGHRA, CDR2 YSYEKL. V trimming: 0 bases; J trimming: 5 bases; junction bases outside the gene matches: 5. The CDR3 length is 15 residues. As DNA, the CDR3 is TGCGCCAGCAGCCAAGAAGGACAGGGGATCGACGAGCAGTACTTC. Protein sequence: CASSQEGQGIDEQYF.